This TCR beta chain was recovered during a study of response to subunit inactivated influenza vaccine. Each CDR3 protein gets one entry after TCRdb re-called the RT-PCR reads with MiXCR. The sample carries 300,000 to 350,000 distinct CDR3 sequences, approximately 20% recorded once. This clonotype was seen more than once but under ten times. The CDR3 loop spans 14 amino acids. Trimming took 0 bases from V and 1 from J, leaving 4 bases between them. CDR1 LNHNV and CDR2 YYDKDF come from the germline V gene (reference sequence). The receptor was isolated from a man between 50 and 69 years old who received an inactivated influenza vaccine. The genes are TRBV15 and TRBJ1-5; D is undetermined. Sample: PBMCs from blood, taken approximately 20 months after vaccination. CDR3: CATSRERSNQPQHF. CDR3 nucleotide sequence: TGTGCCACCAGCAGAGAACGAAGCAATCAGCCCCAGCATTTT. Looking up the rest from reference TRBV15 and TRBJ1-5 gives the full variable domain: DAMVIQNPRYQVTQFGKPVTLSCSQTLNHNVMYWYQQKSSQAPKLLFHYYDKDFNNEADTPDNFQSRRPNTSFCFLDIRSPGLGDTAMYLCATSRERSNQPQHFGDGTRLSIL.